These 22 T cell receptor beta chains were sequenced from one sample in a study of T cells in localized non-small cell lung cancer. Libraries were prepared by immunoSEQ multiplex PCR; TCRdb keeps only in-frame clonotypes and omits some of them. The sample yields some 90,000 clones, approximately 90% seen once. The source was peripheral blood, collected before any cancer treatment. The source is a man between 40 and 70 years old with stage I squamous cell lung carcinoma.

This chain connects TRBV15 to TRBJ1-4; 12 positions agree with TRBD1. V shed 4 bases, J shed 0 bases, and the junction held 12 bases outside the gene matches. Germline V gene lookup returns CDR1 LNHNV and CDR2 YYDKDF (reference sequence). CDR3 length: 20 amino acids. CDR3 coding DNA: TGTGCCACCAGCATAATCGACGGGACAGGGGGCCTTGCAACTAATGAAAAACTGTTTTTT. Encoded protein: CATSIIDGTGGLATNEKLFF.

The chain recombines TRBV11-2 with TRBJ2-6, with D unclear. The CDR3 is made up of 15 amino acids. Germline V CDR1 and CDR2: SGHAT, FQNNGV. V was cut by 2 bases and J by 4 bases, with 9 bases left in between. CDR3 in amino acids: CASSLLGSGANVLTF. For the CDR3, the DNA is TGTGCCAGCAGCTTATTAGGATCCGGGGCCAACGTCCTGACTTTC.

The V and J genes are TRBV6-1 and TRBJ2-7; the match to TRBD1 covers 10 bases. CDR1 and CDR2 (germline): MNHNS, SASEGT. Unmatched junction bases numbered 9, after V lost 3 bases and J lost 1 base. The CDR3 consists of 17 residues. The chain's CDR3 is CASSELSGQGGSYEQYF. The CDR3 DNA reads TGTGCCAGCAGTGAGTTATCAGGACAGGGGGGATCCTACGAGCAGTACTTC.

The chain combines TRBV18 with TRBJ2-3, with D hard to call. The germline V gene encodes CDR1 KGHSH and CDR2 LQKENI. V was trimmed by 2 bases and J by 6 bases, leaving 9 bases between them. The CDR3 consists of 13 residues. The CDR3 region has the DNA TGTGCCAGCTCACCAGGGCTGATGGATACGCAGTATTTT. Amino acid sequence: CASSPGLMDTQYF.

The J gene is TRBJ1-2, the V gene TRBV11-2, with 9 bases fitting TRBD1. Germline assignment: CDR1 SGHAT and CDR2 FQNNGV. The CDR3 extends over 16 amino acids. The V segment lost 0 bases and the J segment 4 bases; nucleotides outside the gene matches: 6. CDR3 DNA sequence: TGTGCCAGCAGCTTAGATCGGGGGACAGGGCTCTATGGCTACACCTTC. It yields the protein CASSLDRGTGLYGYTF.

This CDR3 reads CASSLGGGASYNEQFF. The CDR3 nucleotides read TGTGCCAGCAGTTTAGGCGGGGGTGCCTCCTACAATGAGCAGTTCTTC. The rearrangement links TRBV28 to TRBJ2-1, with 7 bases matching TRBD2. The CDR3 loop spans 16 amino acids. In germline, CDR1 is MDHEN, CDR2 SYDVKM. Trimming cost V 2 bases and J 0 bases; bases outside gene matches: 4.

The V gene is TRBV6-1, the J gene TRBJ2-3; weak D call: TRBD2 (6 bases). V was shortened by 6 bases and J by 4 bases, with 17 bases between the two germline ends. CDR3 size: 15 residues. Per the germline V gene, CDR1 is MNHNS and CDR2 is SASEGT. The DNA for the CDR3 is TGTGCCAGCAGGCTTTACGGGGGATCGGCAGATACGCAGTATTTT. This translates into CASRLYGGSADTQYF.

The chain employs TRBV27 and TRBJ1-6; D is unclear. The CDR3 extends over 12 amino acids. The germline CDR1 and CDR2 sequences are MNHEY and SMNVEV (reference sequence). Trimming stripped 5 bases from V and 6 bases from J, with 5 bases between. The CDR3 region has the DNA TGTGCCAGCAGTCTCGGTAATTCACCCCTCCACTTT. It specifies CASSLGNSPLHF.

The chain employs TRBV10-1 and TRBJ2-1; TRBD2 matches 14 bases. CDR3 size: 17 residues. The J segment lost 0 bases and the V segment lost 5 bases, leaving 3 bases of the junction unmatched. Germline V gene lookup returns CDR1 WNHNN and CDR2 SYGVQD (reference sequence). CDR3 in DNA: TGCGCCAGCAGTCCGGGACTAGCGGGGGCCTCCTACAATGAGCAGTTCTTC. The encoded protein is CASSPGLAGASYNEQFF.

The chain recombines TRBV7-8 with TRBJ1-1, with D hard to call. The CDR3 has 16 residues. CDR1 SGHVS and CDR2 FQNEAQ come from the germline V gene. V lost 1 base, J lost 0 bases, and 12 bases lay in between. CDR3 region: CASSLGQTDLNTEAFF. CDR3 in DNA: TGTGCCAGCAGCTTAGGCCAGACGGACTTGAACACTGAAGCTTTCTTT.

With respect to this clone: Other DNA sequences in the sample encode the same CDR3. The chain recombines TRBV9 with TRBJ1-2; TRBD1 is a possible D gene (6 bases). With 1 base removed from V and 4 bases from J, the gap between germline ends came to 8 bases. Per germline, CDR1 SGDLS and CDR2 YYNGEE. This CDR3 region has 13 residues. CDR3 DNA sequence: TGTGCCAGCAGCGTAACAGGGAGCTATGGCTACACCTTC. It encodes CASSVTGSYGYTF.

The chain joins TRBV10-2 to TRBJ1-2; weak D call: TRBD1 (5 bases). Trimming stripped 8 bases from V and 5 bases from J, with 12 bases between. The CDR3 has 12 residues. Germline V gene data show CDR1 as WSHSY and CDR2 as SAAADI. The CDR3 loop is CASSIEGYGYTF. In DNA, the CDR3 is TGCGCCAGCTCTATTGAGGGGTATGGCTACACCTTC.

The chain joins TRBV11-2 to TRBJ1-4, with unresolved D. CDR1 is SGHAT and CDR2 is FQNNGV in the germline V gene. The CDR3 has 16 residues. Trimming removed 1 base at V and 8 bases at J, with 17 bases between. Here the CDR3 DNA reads TGTGCCAGCAGCTTAGGCAGATTAACCGGTGGGGAAAAACTGTTTTTT. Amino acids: CASSLGRLTGGEKLFF.

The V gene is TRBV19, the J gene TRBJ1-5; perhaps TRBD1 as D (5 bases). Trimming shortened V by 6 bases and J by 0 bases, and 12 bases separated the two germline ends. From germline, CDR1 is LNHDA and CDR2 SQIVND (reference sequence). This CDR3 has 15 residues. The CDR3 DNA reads TGTGCCAGTAGCGTACAGGTCCTTAGCAATCAGCCCCAGCATTTT. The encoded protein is CASSVQVLSNQPQHF.

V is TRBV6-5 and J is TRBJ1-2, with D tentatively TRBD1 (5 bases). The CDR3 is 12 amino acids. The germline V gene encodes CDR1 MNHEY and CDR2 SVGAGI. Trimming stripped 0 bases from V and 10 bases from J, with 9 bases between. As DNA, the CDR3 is TGTGCCAGCAGTTACTCAACAGGACCCTACACCTTC. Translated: CASSYSTGPYTF.

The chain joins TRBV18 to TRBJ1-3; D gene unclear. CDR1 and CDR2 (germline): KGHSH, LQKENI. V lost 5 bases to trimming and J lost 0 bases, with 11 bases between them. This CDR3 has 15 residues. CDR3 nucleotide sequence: TGTGCCAGCTCAGGACTGGGTCACTCTGGAAACACCATATATTTT. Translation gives CASSGLGHSGNTIYF.

CDR3 in DNA: TGTGCCAGCAGTTACCCAGGGGAGAACTATGGCTACACCTTC. The encoded protein is CASSYPGENYGYTF. The V and J genes are TRBV6-5 and TRBJ1-2; D possibly corresponds to TRBD1 (6 bases). The CDR3 runs to 14 residues. V was shortened by 2 bases and J by 2 bases, with 9 bases between the two germline ends. Germline-derived CDR1 and CDR2 are MNHEY and SVGAGI.

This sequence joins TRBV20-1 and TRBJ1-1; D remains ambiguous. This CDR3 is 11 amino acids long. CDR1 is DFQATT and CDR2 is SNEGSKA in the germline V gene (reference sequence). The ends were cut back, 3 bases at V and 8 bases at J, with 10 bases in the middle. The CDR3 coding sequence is TGCAGTGCTAGGGGTAGGGAGGAAGCTTTCTTT. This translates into CSARGREEAFF.

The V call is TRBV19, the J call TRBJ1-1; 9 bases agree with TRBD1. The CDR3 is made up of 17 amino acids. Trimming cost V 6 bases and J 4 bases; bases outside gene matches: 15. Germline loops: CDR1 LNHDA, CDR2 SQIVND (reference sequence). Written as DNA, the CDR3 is TGTGCCAGTAGAAAGGAACAAGGGGGGACAGGGCGCACTGAAGCTTTCTTT. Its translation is CASRKEQGGTGRTEAFF.

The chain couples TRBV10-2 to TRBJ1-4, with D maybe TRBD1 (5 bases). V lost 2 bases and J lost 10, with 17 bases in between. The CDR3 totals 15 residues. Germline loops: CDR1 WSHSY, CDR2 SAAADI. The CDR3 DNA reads TGCGCCAGCAGTGAGATAGGGCAGGGAGAGGGAAAACTGTTTTTT. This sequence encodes CASSEIGQGEGKLFF.

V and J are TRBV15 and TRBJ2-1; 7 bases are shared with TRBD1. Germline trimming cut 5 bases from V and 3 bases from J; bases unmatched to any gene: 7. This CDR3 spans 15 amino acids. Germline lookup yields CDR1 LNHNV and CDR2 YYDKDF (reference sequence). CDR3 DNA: TGTGCCACCAGCCGAACAGGGGATGGCTACAATGAGCAGTTCTTC. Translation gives CATSRTGDGYNEQFF. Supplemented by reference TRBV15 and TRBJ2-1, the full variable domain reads DAMVIQNPRYQVTQFGKPVTLSCSQTLNHNVMYWYQQKSSQAPKLLFHYYDKDFNNEADTPDNFQSRRPNTSFCFLDIRSPGLGDTAMYLCATSRTGDGYNEQFFGPGTRLTVL.

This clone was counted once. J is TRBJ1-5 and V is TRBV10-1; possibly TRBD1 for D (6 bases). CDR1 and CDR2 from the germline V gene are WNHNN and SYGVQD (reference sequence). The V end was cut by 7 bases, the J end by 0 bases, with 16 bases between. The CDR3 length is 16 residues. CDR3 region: CASTDRRLNSNQPQHF. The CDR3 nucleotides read TGCGCCAGCACCGACAGGAGACTTAATAGCAATCAGCCCCAGCATTTT.